This note documents a single T cell receptor (beta chain) sequence. Its antigen is still unknown. Qualities for individual bases were not recorded, and no much larger clone is one base off. This sample was included in a study of blood T cell repertoires in COVID-19 (TCRdb year 2020). Notes on the research overall: Collaborator samples came from the United States, Italy and Spain and covered acute and convalescent phases of COVID-19. The samples were drawn from two sources: the first 160 participants of the ongoing ImmuneRACE study, and some 1,300 subjects contributed by 6 global collaborators. HLA class I and class II types, where available, came from metadata supplied by the sample provider rather than from assay-based typing. Nearly every sample came with metadata listing a de-identified subject ID, COVID-19 status, age in years and sex. A freely available public database, intended as a resource for researchers studying the immune response to SARS-CoV-2, is where the repertoires were released. The dataset comprised deeply sampled blood TCRbeta repertoires from subjects exposed to, actively infected with, or recovered from COVID-19. The material from the prospective study consisted of cDNA or gDNA derived from T cells, B-cell-depleted T cells, or PBMCs.

Results the study describes overall, beyond this receptor: Clinical and demographic metadata were provided uncurated, with the amount varying by source and participant.

Each collaborating institution followed its own protocols to collect whole blood in K2EDTA tubes. For TCRbeta analysis, collaborators shipped samples as frozen whole blood, isolated PBMCs, or DNA extracted from either of those sample types. TCRbeta CDR3 regions were amplified from genomic DNA by means of the immunoSEQ Assay, a bias-controlled multiplex PCR. The authors processed their data as follows. The number of nucleated cells in each sample was estimated by amplification of reference gene primers within the assay. To quantify the absolute abundance of each unique TCRbeta CDR3 rearrangement, sequence reads were collapsed and filtered. For each sample, productive Simpson clonality was calculated as the square root of Simpson's diversity index across productive rearrangements. TCRdb carries this immuneACCESS record with in-frame sequences only. Its versions omit some clonotypes, under half of them owing to an unresolved V gene in the studies checked, with the rest unexplained. V and J calls and clone size are those listed in that table; D and trimming were worked out from the DNA. For this sample the table gives about 7,100 clones, of which about 89% were detected only once. Jointly, the top ten make up about 10% of the sample.

According to the germline V gene (reference sequence), CDR1 reads PRHDT and CDR2 reads FYEKMQ. V gives up 0 bases and J gives up 4 bases, and the segment between their germline ends measures 9 bases. The CDR3, from cysteine to phenylalanine, totals 15 residues. Only the CDR3 portion is preserved as DNA: 45 bases, with reading frame beginning at the first base. The receptor was isolated from a man in his 70s with active COVID-19. The chain couples TRBV13 to TRBJ1-4; TRBD1 is a weak D gene call, 6 bases matching. Sequencing was carried out using peripheral blood. For the CDR3, the sequence is CASSLGTGGNEKLFF. The DNA sequence is TGTGCCAGCAGCTTAGGGACAGGAGGTAATGAAAAACTGTTTTTT.